These 4 T cell receptor beta chains were sequenced from one sample in a study of blood T cell repertoires in COVID-19. Produced via immunoSEQ multiplex PCR; TCRdb's table is partial and in-frame only. This table holds some 230,000 clones, approximately 84% found once. Sequencing used peripheral blood. These receptors were obtained from a woman aged 25 to 39 who had recovered from COVID-19.

The rearrangement joins TRBV14 to TRBJ1-2; unclear D gene. The CDR3 runs to 16 residues. Trimming removed 2 bases from V and 0 bases from J, with 13 bases in between. The germline CDR1 and CDR2 sequences are SGHDN and FVKESK. The CDR3 DNA reads TGTGCCAGCAGCCAAAGGCCCCGGGGAGCTAACTATGGCTACACCTTC. Protein sequence: CASSQRPRGANYGYTF. The full variable domain, in which reference TRBV14 and TRBJ1-2 provide the parts outside the CDR3, is EAGVTQFPSHSVIEKGQTVTLRCDPISGHDNLYWYRRVMGKEIKFLLHFVKESKQDESGMPNNRFLAERTGGTYSTLKVQPAELEDSGVYFCASSQRPRGANYGYTFGSGTRLTVV.

The rearrangement links TRBV7-9 to TRBJ1-1, with 11 nucleotides matching TRBD1. Germline V gene lookup returns CDR1 SEHNR and CDR2 FQNEAQ (reference sequence). The junction had 3 bases not matched to a gene; V was cut back by 5 bases and J by 10 bases. CDR3 length: 12 residues. CDR3 nucleotide sequence: TGTGCCAGCAGCCGGGACAGGGGGGGAGCTTTCTTT. Protein product: CASSRDRGGAFF.

V gene TRBV5-5 combines with J gene TRBJ2-5; 10 bases map to TRBD1. Germline trimming cut 3 bases from V and 4 bases from J; bases unmatched to any gene: 6. Germline values: CDR1 SGHKS, CDR2 YYEKEE (reference sequence). The CDR3 is 15 residues long. Here the CDR3 reads CASSSTGGGRETQYF. As DNA, the CDR3 is TGTGCCAGCAGCTCGACAGGGGGCGGGCGAGAGACCCAGTACTTC. Based on the CDR3 plus reference TRBV5-5 and TRBJ2-5, the full variable domain is DAGVTQSPTHLIKTRGQQVTLRCSPISGHKSVSWYQQVLGQGPQFIFQYYEKEERGRGNFPDRFSARQFPNYSSELNVNALLLGDSALYLCASSSTGGGRETQYFGPGTRLLVL.

The gene calls are TRBV4-1 and TRBJ2-3; D is uncertain. The germline V gene encodes CDR1 MGHRA and CDR2 YSYEKL. V gave up 2 bases and J gave up 6 bases, with 12 bases separating them. The CDR3 is 14 residues long. This chain's CDR3 is CASSQLYSLDTQYF. For the CDR3, the DNA is TGCGCCAGCAGCCAATTATATTCCTTGGATACGCAGTATTTT.